The T cell receptor beta chain described here comes from a study of T cell responses to AZD1222 COVID-19 vaccine. Study at large: Second doses that came at about 4 or about 12 weeks were put together.

Generated by immunoSEQ multiplex PCR, the TCRdb table keeps only in-frame clones and is missing some. The profile shows some 98,000 clones, approximately 91% of them singletons. This CDR3 has 13 residues. Germline CDR1 reads LNHDA; CDR2 reads SQIVND (reference sequence). Trimming took 7 bases from V and 2 from J, leaving 9 bases between them. The sample consisted of peripheral blood, taken on day 0 of AZD1222 vaccination. The chain couples TRBV19 to TRBJ1-5, with unresolved D. The TCR comes from an adult in good health. CDR3 sequence: CASTREGNQPQHF. CDR3 DNA: TGTGCCAGTACGCGCGAGGGCAATCAGCCCCAGCATTTT.